Listed here are 32 T cell receptor beta chains from one sample, sequenced in a study of T cell changes during pregnancy in multiple sclerosis. Assay used: immunoSEQ multiplex PCR; TCRdb lists only in-frame clones, some missing. The table shows under 65,000 clones, with 80% to 95% occurring only once. This material consisted of peripheral blood, taken in the second trimester of pregnancy. The receptors stem from a female donor with multiple sclerosis, enrolled in a pregnancy study.

The chain employs TRBV11-2 and TRBJ2-7; no clear D gene. Germline CDR1 SGHAT, CDR2 FQNNGV. The V gene lost 0 bases and the J gene lost 5 bases, with 14 bases spanning the gap. The CDR3 extends over 15 amino acids. In DNA, the CDR3 is TGTGCCAGCAGCTTAGATGTATTGCCAGGCGACGAGCAGTACTTC. As protein: CASSLDVLPGDEQYF.

The chain uses TRBV4-3 and TRBJ1-4; D is undetermined. V was clipped by 0 bases and J by 6 bases, with 17 bases between them. Germline CDR1 LGHNA, CDR2 YSLEER. This CDR3 spans 17 amino acids. The CDR3 region has the DNA TGCGCCAGCAGCCAAGATACGAGGGTAGTAGTGGATGAAAAACTGTTTTTT. Translation: CASSQDTRVVVDEKLFF.

The J gene is TRBJ2-3, the V gene TRBV4-1; D not resolved. The CDR3 has 14 amino acids. With 0 bases removed from V and 4 bases from J, the gap between germline ends came to 8 bases. Per the germline V gene, CDR1 is MGHRA and CDR2 is YSYEKL. DNA for the CDR3: TGCGCCAGCAGCCAAGAAGGAGAACCAGATACGCAGTATTTT. Translation gives CASSQEGEPDTQYF.

This chain joins TRBV27 and TRBJ2-7; TRBD1 matches 8 bases. This CDR3 has 16 amino acids. The V gene end was trimmed by 2 bases and the J gene end by 6 bases; junction bases not matched to a gene: 12. The germline CDR1 and CDR2 sequences are MNHEY and SMNVEV (reference sequence). CDR3 coding DNA: TGTGCCAGCAGTTTAAGGGTCGGAGACAGGGGTGGCGAGCAGTACTTC. This gives the protein CASSLRVGDRGGEQYF.

In its sample, this clone was seen a few times. The chain is built from TRBV6-5 and TRBJ2-7; D might be TRBD2 (6 bases). V lost 2 bases and J lost 1, with 9 bases in between. The CDR3 has 14 residues. The V gene's germline CDR1 is MNHEY and CDR2 SVGAGI. CDR3 sequence reads: CASSYGGKSYEQYF. The CDR3 region has the DNA TGTGCCAGCAGTTACGGGGGGAAATCCTACGAGCAGTACTTC.

The genes are TRBV19 and TRBJ2-1; TRBD2 might be the D (5 bases). Between the trimmed V and J ends, which lost 8 bases and 11 bases, there was a span of 13 bases. Germline V gene sequence: CDR1 LNHDA, CDR2 SQIVND (reference sequence). This CDR3 region has 11 residues. The CDR3 DNA follows: TGTGCCAGTCGCTGGGCTAGCCAGCAGTTCTTC. This encodes CASRWASQQFF.

V usage is TRBV28 and J usage is TRBJ2-5; TRBD2 matches at 9 bases. Gene TRBJ2-7 matches the end of the DNA better, so the J call may be wrong. The germline CDR1 and CDR2 sequences are MDHEN and SYDVKM. CDR3 length: 14 residues. The CDR3 here is CASNLAGAPYEQYF. CDR3 DNA sequence: TGTGCCAGCAACTTAGCGGGAGCCCCCTACGAGCAGTACTTC.

The chain combines TRBV28 with TRBJ2-7, with a weak D call TRBD2 (6 bases). CDR1 MDHEN and CDR2 SYDVKM come from the germline V gene. This CDR3 is 15 amino acids long. V shed 7 bases and J shed 0 bases, with 16 bases lying between them. CDR3 DNA sequence: TGTGCCAGCACACGTGAGGGACTGTTCTCCTACGAGCAGTACTTC. This codes for CASTREGLFSYEQYF.

This rearrangement joins TRBV11-2 to TRBJ2-3, with TRBD2 identical over 11 bases. The V and J ends lost 3 bases and 5 bases, in that order; junction bases with no gene match: 4. Germline lookup yields CDR1 SGHAT and CDR2 FQNNGV. The CDR3 length is 15 residues. CDR3 coding DNA: TGTGCCAGCAGCTTGACTAGCGGGACGGGAGATACGCAGTATTTT. Its protein product is CASSLTSGTGDTQYF. The full variable domain, completed using reference TRBV11-2 and TRBJ2-3, is EAGVAQSPRYKIIEKRQSVAFWCNPISGHATLYWYQQILGQGPKLLIQFQNNGVVDDSQLPKDRFSAERLKGVDSTLKIQPAKLEDSAVYLCASSLTSGTGDTQYFGPGTRLTVL.

In nucleotides, the CDR3 is TGTGCCAGCAGTGGGGGCGGGACTAGCGGGGCAGAGAATGAGCAGTTCTTC. Its translation is CASSGGGTSGAENEQFF. The rearrangement joins TRBV28 to TRBJ2-1; 13 nucleotides line up with TRBD2. V dropped 5 bases and J dropped 7; count of bases not matched to a gene: 11. The CDR3 length is 17 residues. Germline V lookup: CDR1 MDHEN, CDR2 SYDVKM.

The chain carries TRBV2 and TRBJ2-6; the match to TRBD2 covers 8 bases. From germline, CDR1 is SNHLY and CDR2 FYNNEI. Trimming took 6 bases from V and 0 from J; bases not matched to a gene: 7. The CDR3 is made up of 17 amino acids. CDR3 sequence: CASRAGEGLSGANVLTF. The CDR3 DNA reads as TGTGCCAGCAGAGCGGGAGAGGGGCTCTCTGGGGCCAACGTCCTGACTTTC.

The rearrangement links TRBV10-3 to TRBJ1-2; possible D gene TRBD1, 6 bases. Germline CDR1 reads ENHRY; CDR2 reads SYGVKD. This CDR3 region has 17 residues. Trimming removed 0 bases from V and 1 base from J, with 15 bases in between. This chain's CDR3 is CAISESRSRQDNYGYTF. The DNA of the CDR3 is TGTGCCATCAGTGAGTCGCGAAGTAGACAGGATAACTATGGCTACACCTTC.

The rearrangement joins TRBV5-1 to TRBJ2-2; the D gene is possibly TRBD2 (5 bases). V was pared by 0 bases and J by 7 bases, with 10 bases between. The CDR3 is made up of 14 amino acids. The germline CDR1 and CDR2 sequences are SGHRS and YFSETQ. The CDR3 DNA follows: TGCGCCAGCAGCTTGGATAGCGCGGGCGGGGAGCTGTTTTTT. It yields the protein CASSLDSAGGELFF.

Relative to its sample, this clone is medium-sized. The V and J genes are TRBV10-3 and TRBJ1-1; possibly TRBD1 for D (5 bases). Germline values: CDR1 ENHRY, CDR2 SYGVKD. V was pared by 6 bases and J by 5 bases, with 13 bases between. The CDR3 runs to 13 residues. This CDR3 reads CAIRGGEGTEAFF. The DNA for the CDR3 is TGTGCCATCAGAGGTGGGGAGGGGACTGAAGCTTTCTTT.

This chain uses TRBV2 with TRBJ2-1, with 7 bases fitting TRBD2. Trimming took 2 bases from V and 4 from J; bases not matched to a gene: 5. CDR3 length: 15 amino acids. CDR1 and CDR2 from the germline V gene are SNHLY and FYNNEI. CDR3 coding DNA: TGTGCCAGCAGTGAAAAGGTAGCGGGTTACAATGAGCAGTTCTTC. As protein: CASSEKVAGYNEQFF.

The sample holds one count of this clone. The chain uses TRBV11-2 and TRBJ2-1, with 9 bases identical to TRBD1. The CDR3 contains 18 residues. The V gene's germline CDR1 is SGHAT and CDR2 FQNNGV. Germline trimming cut 5 bases from V and 6 bases from J; bases unmatched to any gene: 17. In DNA, the CDR3 is TGTGCCAGCAGCCCAACCGGGGCGTGGGACAGGGTTTCCAATGAGCAGTTCTTC. Translating gives CASSPTGAWDRVSNEQFF.

CDR3 loop: CAWTPDGKHEQYF. The CDR3 coding sequence is TGTGCCTGGACCCCCGACGGGAAGCACGAGCAGTACTTC. V usage is TRBV30 and J usage is TRBJ2-7; D possibly corresponds to TRBD2 (5 bases). Trimming took off 4 bases at V and 5 bases at J, with 15 bases between the two ends. CDR3 size: 13 residues. Germline V gene data show CDR1 as GTSNPN and CDR2 as SVGIG (reference sequence).

The chain couples TRBV19 to TRBJ2-1; TRBD2 matches 11 bases. Germline CDR1 is LNHDA and CDR2 is SQIVND (reference sequence). V shed 4 bases, J shed 12 bases, and the junction held 11 bases outside the gene matches. The CDR3 is 15 residues long. The CDR3 region has the DNA TGTGCCAGTAGTACCCAGACTAGCGGGAAGAATCGGCAGTTCTTC. Its protein product is CASSTQTSGKNRQFF.

The chain uses TRBV2 and TRBJ2-7, with 7 nucleotides matching TRBD2. The trim removed 3 bases at V and 1 base at J, leaving 3 bases unmatched. CDR3 length: 14 residues. Germline values: CDR1 SNHLY, CDR2 FYNNEI. The CDR3 DNA is TGTGCCAGCAGTGACACTAGCGCTTCCTACGAGCAGTACTTC. The encoded protein is CASSDTSASYEQYF.

The chain couples TRBV9 to TRBJ2-5; a weak D match, TRBD1 (6 bases). The V end was cut by 7 bases, the J end by 5 bases, with 18 bases between. Germline CDR1 reads SGDLS; CDR2 reads YYNGEE. The CDR3 runs 14 residues. This chain's CDR3 is CASGQPSGVETQYF. The CDR3 coding sequence is TGTGCCAGCGGACAGCCCTCAGGAGTGGAGACCCAGTACTTC.

V and J are TRBV27 and TRBJ2-3; TRBD1 might be the D (6 bases). The V end was cut by 3 bases, the J end by 3 bases, with 13 bases between. Per germline, CDR1 MNHEY and CDR2 SMNVEV (reference sequence). CDR3 size: 15 residues. CDR3 sequence: CASSLARDRTDTQYF. In nucleotides, the CDR3 is TGTGCCAGCAGTTTGGCCCGAGACAGGACAGATACGCAGTATTTT.

The chain is built from TRBV11-3 and TRBJ2-1, with D perhaps matching TRBD2 (6 bases). Germline lookup yields CDR1 SGHNT and CDR2 YENEEA. Trimming removed 5 bases at V and 0 bases at J, with 14 bases between. This CDR3 is built from 16 residues. CDR3 protein: CASSRGSKSSYNEQFF. CDR3 DNA sequence: TGTGCCAGCAGCCGGGGGAGCAAGAGCTCCTACAATGAGCAGTTCTTC.

The V and J genes are TRBV19 and TRBJ2-2; 7 positions match TRBD1. The J segment lost 0 bases and the V segment lost 5 bases, leaving 3 bases of the junction unmatched. Germline lookup yields CDR1 LNHDA and CDR2 SQIVND (reference sequence). The CDR3 loop spans 15 amino acids. The CDR3 here is CASSLTGTNTGELFF. The DNA for the CDR3 is TGTGCCAGTAGTTTGACAGGGACGAACACCGGGGAGCTGTTTTTT.

The V call is TRBV13, the J call TRBJ2-1; the match to TRBD2 covers 10 bases. This CDR3 comprises 15 residues. Trimming removed 4 bases from V and 10 bases from J; junction bases left unmatched: 10. The germline CDR1 and CDR2 sequences are PRHDT and FYEKMQ (reference sequence). This chain's CDR3 is CASSSPAGGPPEQFF. DNA of the CDR3: TGTGCCAGCAGCTCGCCAGCGGGAGGGCCTCCCGAGCAGTTCTTC.

The rearrangement joins TRBV29-1 to TRBJ2-4, with D perhaps matching TRBD2 (5 bases). This CDR3 comprises 15 residues. Germline V gene lookup returns CDR1 SQVTM and CDR2 ANQGSEA. The germline V and J ends were trimmed by 6 bases and 0 bases, with 15 bases remaining between them. The CDR3 sequence: CSVGIRGLAKNIQYF. CDR3 nucleotide sequence: TGCAGCGTGGGAATTAGAGGGCTAGCCAAAAACATTCAGTACTTC.

The chain employs TRBV19 and TRBJ2-1; TRBD2 is a possible D gene (6 bases). Trimming pared 6 bases from V and 7 bases from J, leaving 16 bases between. Germline assignment: CDR1 LNHDA and CDR2 SQIVND (reference sequence). CDR3 length: 14 amino acids. The CDR3 DNA reads TGTGCCAGTAGCAGTCTTCGGGAGAAGAATGAGCAGTTCTTC. Translated, it gives CASSSLREKNEQFF.

V usage is TRBV18 and J usage is TRBJ1-5; 8 nucleotides line up with TRBD1. V trimming: 1 base; J trimming: 2 bases; junction bases outside the gene matches: 10. The CDR3 is 18 residues long. From germline, CDR1 is KGHSH and CDR2 LQKENI. The CDR3 protein is CASSPRTLQGVGNQPQHF. The CDR3 nucleotides are TGTGCCAGCTCACCACGTACCTTACAGGGGGTGGGCAATCAGCCCCAGCATTTT.

The rearrangement uses TRBV4-1 and TRBJ2-7; 14 bases align to TRBD2. Germline V gene sequence: CDR1 MGHRA, CDR2 YSYEKL. V trimming: 4 bases; J trimming: 6 bases; junction bases outside the gene matches: 5. This CDR3 spans 15 amino acids. Here the CDR3 reads CASSPPGLAGAEQYF. The CDR3 DNA is TGCGCCAGCAGCCCCCCGGGACTAGCGGGAGCCGAGCAGTACTTC.

This clone has a single count. The J gene is TRBJ1-5, the V gene TRBV19, with a weak D call TRBD1 (6 bases). Germline CDR1 and CDR2: LNHDA and SQIVND (reference sequence). CDR3 size: 12 residues. V was clipped by 11 bases and J by 2 bases, with 10 bases between them. The CDR3 loop reads CACRGRNQPQHF. The DNA for the CDR3 is TGTGCCTGCAGGGGACGCAATCAGCCCCAGCATTTT.

The rearrangement uses TRBV27 and TRBJ2-5; 7 bases agree with TRBD1. The V and J ends lost 8 bases and 2 bases, in that order; junction bases with no gene match: 5. CDR1 MNHEY and CDR2 SMNVEV come from the germline V gene (reference sequence). This CDR3 comprises 13 residues. The CDR3 sequence is CASRDRYQETQYF. The CDR3 DNA is TGTGCCAGCCGGGACAGATATCAAGAGACCCAGTACTTC.

The gene calls are TRBV11-2 and TRBJ2-2; possible D gene TRBD2, 5 bases. This CDR3 is 17 amino acids long. Trimming pared 1 base from V and 1 base from J, leaving 13 bases between. In germline, CDR1 is SGHAT, CDR2 FQNNGV. The CDR3, as DNA: TGTGCCAGCAGCTTAGCGGTGGGAGTGGGGAACACCGGGGAGCTGTTTTTT. Residues: CASSLAVGVGNTGELFF.

This clone was detected once. The CDR3 region is CASSYADSSYNEQFF. The DNA for the CDR3 is TGTGCCAGCAGTTACGCCGACAGCTCCTACAATGAGCAGTTCTTC. The rearrangement uses TRBV6-6 and TRBJ2-1, with TRBD1 as a possible D gene (5 bases). CDR3 length equals 15 residues. Trimming removed 2 bases from V and 0 bases from J, with 8 bases in between. Germline V lookup: CDR1 MNHNY, CDR2 SVGAGI (reference sequence).